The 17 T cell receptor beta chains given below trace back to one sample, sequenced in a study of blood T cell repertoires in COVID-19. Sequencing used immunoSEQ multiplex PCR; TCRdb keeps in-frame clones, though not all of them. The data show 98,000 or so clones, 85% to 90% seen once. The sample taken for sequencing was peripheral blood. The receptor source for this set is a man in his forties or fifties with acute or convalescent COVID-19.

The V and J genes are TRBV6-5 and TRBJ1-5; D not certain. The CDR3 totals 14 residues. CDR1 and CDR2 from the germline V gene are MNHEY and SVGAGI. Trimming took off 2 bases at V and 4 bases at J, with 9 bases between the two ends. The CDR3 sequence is CASSYGPRNQPQHF. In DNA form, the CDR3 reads TGTGCCAGCAGTTACGGTCCGAGGAATCAGCCCCAGCATTTT.

The CDR3 here is CASSAPGTGNTGELFF. The CDR3, as DNA: TGCGCCAGCAGCGCCCCCGGGACAGGGAACACCGGGGAGCTGTTTTTT. V is TRBV5-1 and J is TRBJ2-2; 8 nucleotides agree with TRBD1. V shed 4 bases and J 1 base; nucleotides not matched to a gene: 6. CDR3 length equals 16 residues. The germline gives CDR1 SGHRS, CDR2 YFSETQ.

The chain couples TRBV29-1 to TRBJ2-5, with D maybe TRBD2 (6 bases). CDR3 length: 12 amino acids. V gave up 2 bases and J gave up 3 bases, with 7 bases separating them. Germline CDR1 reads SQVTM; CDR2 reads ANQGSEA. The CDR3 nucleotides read TGCAGCGTTGAAACGGGGGAAGAGACCCAGTACTTC. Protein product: CSVETGEETQYF. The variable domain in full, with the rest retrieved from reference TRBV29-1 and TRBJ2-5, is SAVISQKPSRDICQRGTSLTIQCQVDSQVTMMFWYRQQPGQSLTLIATANQGSEATYESGFVIDKFPISRPNLTFSTLTVSNMSPEDSSIYLCSVETGEETQYFGPGTRLLVL.

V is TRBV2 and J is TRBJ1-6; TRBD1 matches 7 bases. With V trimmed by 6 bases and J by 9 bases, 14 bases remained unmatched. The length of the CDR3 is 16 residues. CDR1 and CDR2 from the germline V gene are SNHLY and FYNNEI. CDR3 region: CASRRDSATSSSPLHF. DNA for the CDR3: TGTGCCAGCAGACGGGACAGTGCCACTTCTTCTTCACCCCTCCACTTT.

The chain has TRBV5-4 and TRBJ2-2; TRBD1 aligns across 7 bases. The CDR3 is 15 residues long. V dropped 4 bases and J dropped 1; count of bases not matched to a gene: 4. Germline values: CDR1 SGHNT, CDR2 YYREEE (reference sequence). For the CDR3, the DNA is TGTGCCAGCAGCCCACGACAGGGGAACACCGGGGAGCTGTTTTTT. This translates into CASSPRQGNTGELFF.

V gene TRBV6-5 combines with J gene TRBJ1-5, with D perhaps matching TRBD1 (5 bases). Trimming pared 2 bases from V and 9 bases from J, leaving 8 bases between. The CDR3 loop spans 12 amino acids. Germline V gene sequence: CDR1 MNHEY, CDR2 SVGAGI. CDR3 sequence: CASSYTGGPQHF. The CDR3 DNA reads TGTGCCAGCAGTTACACGGGGGGGCCCCAGCATTTT.

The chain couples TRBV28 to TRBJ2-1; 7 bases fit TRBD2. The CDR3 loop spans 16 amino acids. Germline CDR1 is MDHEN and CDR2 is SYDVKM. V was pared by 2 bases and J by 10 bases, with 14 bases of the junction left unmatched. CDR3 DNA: TGTGCCAGCAGTTTAGGTAGGACTAGGTCCCTCGCAGAGCAGTTCTTC. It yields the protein CASSLGRTRSLAEQFF.

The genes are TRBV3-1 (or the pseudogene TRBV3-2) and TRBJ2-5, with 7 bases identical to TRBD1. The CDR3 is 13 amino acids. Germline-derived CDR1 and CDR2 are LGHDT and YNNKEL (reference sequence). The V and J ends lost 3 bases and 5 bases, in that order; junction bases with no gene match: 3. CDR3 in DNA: TGTGCCAGCAGCCACGGGACAGATGAGACCCAGTACTTC. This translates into CASSHGTDETQYF.

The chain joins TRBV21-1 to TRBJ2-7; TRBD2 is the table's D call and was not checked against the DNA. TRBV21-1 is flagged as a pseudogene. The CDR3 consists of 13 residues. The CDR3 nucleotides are TGTGCCAGCAGCCCCCGACCCCCGGGGGAACAGTACTTC. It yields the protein CASSPRPPGEQYF.

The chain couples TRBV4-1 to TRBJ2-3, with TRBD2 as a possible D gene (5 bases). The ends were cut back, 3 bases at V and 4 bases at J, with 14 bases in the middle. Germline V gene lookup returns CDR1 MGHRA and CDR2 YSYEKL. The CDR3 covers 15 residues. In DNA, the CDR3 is TGCGCCAGCAGCCAGCACGGTATCGGGGCAGATACGCAGTATTTT. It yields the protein CASSQHGIGADTQYF.

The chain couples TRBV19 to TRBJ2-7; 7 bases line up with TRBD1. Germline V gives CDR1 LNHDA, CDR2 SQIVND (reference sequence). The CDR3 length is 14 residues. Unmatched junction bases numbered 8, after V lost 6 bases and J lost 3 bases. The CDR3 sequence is CASSPDRVGYEQYF. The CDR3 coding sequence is TGTGCCAGTAGCCCTGACAGGGTCGGCTACGAGCAGTACTTC.

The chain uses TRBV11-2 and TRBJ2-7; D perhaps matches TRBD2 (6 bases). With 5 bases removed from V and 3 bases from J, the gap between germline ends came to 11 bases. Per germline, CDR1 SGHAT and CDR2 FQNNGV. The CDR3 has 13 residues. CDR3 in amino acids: CASSGGLNYEQYF. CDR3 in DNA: TGTGCCAGCAGCGGGGGACTTAACTACGAGCAGTACTTC. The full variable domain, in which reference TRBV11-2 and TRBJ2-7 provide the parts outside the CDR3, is EAGVAQSPRYKIIEKRQSVAFWCNPISGHATLYWYQQILGQGPKLLIQFQNNGVVDDSQLPKDRFSAERLKGVDSTLKIQPAKLEDSAVYLCASSGGLNYEQYFGPGTRLTVT.

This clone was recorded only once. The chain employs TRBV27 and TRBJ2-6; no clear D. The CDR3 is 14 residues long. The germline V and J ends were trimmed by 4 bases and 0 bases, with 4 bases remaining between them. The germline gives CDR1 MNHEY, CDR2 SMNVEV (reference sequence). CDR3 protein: CASSSLSGANVLTF. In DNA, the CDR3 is TGTGCCAGCAGTTCCCTCTCTGGGGCCAACGTCCTGACTTTC.

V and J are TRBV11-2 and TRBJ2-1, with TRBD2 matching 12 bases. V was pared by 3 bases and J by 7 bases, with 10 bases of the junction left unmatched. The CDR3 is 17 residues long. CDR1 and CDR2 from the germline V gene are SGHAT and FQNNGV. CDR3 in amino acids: CASSLRASGRGKNEQFF. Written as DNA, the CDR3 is TGTGCCAGCAGCTTGAGGGCTAGCGGGAGGGGAAAAAATGAGCAGTTCTTC.

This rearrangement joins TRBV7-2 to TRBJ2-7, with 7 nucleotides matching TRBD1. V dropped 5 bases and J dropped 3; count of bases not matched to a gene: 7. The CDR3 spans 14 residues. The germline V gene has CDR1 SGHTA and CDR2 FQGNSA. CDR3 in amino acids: CASSPRAGGYEQYF. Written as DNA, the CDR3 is TGTGCCAGCAGCCCTCGCGCAGGGGGCTACGAGCAGTACTTC.

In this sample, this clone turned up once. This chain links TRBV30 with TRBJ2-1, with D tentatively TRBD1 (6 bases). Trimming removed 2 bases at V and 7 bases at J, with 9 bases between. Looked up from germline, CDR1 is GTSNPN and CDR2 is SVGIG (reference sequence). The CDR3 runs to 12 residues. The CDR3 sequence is CAWSTTGNEQFF. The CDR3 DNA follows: TGTGCCTGGAGTACCACAGGGAATGAGCAGTTCTTC.

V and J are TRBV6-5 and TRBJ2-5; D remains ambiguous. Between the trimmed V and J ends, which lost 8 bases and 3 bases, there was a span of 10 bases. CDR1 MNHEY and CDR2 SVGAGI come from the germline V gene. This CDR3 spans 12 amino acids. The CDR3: CASGQIKETQYF. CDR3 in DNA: TGTGCCAGCGGTCAGATAAAAGAGACCCAGTACTTC.